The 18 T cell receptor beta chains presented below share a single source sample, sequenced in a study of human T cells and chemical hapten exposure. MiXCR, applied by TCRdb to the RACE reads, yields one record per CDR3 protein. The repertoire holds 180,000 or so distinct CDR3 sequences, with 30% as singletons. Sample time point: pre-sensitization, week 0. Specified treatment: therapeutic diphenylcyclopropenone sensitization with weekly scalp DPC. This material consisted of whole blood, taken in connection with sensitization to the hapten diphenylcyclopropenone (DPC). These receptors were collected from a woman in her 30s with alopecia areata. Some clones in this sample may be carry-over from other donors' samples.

For the CDR3, the DNA is TGCAGCGTCGAACCGGGACACAATCAGCCCCAGCATTTT. Translated, it gives CSVEPGHNQPQHF. The V gene is TRBV29-1, the J gene TRBJ1-5; D perhaps matches TRBD1 (6 bases). The CDR3 covers 13 residues. Between the trimmed V and J ends, which lost 6 bases and 3 bases, there was a span of 12 bases. Germline V CDR1 and CDR2: SQVTM, ANQGSEA.

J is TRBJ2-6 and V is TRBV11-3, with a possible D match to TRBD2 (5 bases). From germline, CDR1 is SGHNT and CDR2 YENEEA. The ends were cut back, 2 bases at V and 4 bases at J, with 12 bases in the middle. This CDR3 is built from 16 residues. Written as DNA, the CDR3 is TGTGCCAGCAGCTTACGCACCCGAGGGGGGGCCAACGTCCTGACTTTC. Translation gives CASSLRTRGGANVLTF.

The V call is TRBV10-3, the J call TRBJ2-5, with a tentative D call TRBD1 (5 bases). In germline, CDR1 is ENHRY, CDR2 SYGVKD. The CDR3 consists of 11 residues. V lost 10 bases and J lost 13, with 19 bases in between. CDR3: CATSPGLGVYF. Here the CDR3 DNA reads TGTGCCACCTCTCCCGGGTTAGGGGTGTACTTC.

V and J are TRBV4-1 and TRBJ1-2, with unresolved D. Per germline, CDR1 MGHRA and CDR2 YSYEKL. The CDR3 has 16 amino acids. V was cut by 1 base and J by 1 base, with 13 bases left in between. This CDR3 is CASSQAPSGVNYGYTF. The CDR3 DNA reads TGCGCCAGCAGCCAAGCCCCGTCCGGGGTTAACTATGGCTACACCTTC.

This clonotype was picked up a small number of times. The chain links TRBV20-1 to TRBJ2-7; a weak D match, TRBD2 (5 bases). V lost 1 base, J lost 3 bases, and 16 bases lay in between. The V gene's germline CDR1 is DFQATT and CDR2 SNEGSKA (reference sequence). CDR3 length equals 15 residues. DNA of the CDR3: TGCAGTGCTAGAGCCCCTTATCCGGGAAACTACGAGCAGTACTTC. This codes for CSARAPYPGNYEQYF.

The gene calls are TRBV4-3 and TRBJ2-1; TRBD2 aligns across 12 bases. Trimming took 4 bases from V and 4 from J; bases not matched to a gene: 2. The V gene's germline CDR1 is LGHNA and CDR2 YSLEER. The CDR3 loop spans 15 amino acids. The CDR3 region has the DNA TGCGCCAGCAGCCGAGGGACTAGCGGGTACAATGAGCAGTTCTTC. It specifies CASSRGTSGYNEQFF.

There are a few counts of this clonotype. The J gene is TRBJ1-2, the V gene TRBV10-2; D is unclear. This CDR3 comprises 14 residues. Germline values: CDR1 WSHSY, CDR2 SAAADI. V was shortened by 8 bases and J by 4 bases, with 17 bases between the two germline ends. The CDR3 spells CASQPTYISYGYTF. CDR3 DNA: TGCGCCAGCCAACCAACATATATCTCCTATGGCTACACCTTC.

The CDR3 loop reads CASSQGVSEAFF. In nucleotides, the CDR3 is TGTGCCAGCTCACAGGGCGTTAGTGAAGCTTTCTTT. The rearrangement joins TRBV18 to TRBJ1-1; no clear D. Trimming cost V 4 bases and J 7 bases, with 10 bases left between them. Per germline, CDR1 KGHSH and CDR2 LQKENI. CDR3 length: 12 residues. The variable domain in full, with the rest retrieved from reference TRBV18 and TRBJ1-1, is NAGVMQNPRHLVRRRGQEARLRCSPMKGHSHVYWYRQLPEEGLKFMVYLQKENIIDESGMPKERFSAEFPKEGPSILRIQQVVRGDSAAYFCASSQGVSEAFFGQGTRLTVV.

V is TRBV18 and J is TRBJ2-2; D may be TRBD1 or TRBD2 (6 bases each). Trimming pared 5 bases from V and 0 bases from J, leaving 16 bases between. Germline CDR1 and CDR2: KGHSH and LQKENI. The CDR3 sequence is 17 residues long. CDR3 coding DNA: TGTGCCAGCTCATCTTGGCGGGACAAGGCGAACACCGGGGAGCTGTTTTTT. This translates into CASSSWRDKANTGELFF.

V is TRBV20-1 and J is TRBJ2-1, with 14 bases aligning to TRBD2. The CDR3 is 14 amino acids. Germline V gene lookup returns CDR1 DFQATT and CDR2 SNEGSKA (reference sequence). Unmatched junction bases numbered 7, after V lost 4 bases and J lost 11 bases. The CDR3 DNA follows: TGCAGTGCTACAGGGACTAGCGGGAGTGTTAAGCAGTTCTTC. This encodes CSATGTSGSVKQFF.

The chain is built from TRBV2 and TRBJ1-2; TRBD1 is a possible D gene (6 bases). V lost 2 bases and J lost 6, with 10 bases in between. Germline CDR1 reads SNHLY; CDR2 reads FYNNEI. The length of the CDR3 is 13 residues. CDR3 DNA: TGTGCCAGCAGTGAATGGGCAGGGGATGGCTACACCTTC. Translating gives CASSEWAGDGYTF.

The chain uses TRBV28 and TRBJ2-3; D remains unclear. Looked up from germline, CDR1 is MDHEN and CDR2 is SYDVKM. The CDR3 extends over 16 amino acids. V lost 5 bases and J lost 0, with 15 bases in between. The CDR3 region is CASSPRVASSTDTQYF. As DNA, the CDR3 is TGTGCCAGCAGTCCCCGGGTGGCCTCTAGCACAGATACGCAGTATTTT.

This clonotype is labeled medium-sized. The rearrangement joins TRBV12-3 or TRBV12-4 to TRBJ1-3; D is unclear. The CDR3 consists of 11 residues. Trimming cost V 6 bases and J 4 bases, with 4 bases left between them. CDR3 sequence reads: CASRSGNTIYF. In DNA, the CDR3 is TGTGCCAGCAGGTCAGGAAACACCATATATTTT.

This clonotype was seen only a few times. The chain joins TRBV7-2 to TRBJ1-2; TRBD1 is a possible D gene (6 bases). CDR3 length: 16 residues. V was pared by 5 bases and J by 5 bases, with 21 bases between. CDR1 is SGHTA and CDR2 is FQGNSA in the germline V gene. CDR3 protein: CASSLTGRRVGYGYTF. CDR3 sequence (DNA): TGTGCCAGCAGCCTGACAGGCAGAAGAGTTGGATATGGCTACACCTTC.

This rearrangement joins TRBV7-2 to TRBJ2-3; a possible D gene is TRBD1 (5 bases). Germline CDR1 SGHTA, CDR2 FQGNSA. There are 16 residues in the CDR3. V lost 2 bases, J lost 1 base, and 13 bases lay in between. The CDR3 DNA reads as TGTGCCAGCAGCTTACAGGGCATGGCGGGCACAGATACGCAGTATTTT. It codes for CASSLQGMAGTDTQYF.

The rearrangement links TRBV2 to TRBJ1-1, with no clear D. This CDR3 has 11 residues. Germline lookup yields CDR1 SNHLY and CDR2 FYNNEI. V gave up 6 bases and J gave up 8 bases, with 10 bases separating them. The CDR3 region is CASRDLVEAFF. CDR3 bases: TGTGCCAGCAGAGATCTGGTAGAAGCTTTCTTT.

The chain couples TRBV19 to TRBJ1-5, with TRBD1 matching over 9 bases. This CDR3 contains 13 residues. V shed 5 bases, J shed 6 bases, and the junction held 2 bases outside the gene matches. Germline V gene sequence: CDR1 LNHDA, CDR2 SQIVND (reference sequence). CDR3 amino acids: CASSGTGIQPQHF. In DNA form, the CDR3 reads TGTGCCAGTAGTGGGACAGGGATTCAGCCCCAGCATTTT.

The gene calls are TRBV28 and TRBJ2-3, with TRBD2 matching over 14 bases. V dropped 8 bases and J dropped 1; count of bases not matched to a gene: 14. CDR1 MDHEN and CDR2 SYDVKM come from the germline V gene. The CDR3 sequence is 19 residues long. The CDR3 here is CASREWGTSGSGGTDTQYF. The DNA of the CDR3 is TGTGCCAGCCGGGAGTGGGGGACTAGCGGGAGCGGGGGCACAGATACGCAGTATTTT.